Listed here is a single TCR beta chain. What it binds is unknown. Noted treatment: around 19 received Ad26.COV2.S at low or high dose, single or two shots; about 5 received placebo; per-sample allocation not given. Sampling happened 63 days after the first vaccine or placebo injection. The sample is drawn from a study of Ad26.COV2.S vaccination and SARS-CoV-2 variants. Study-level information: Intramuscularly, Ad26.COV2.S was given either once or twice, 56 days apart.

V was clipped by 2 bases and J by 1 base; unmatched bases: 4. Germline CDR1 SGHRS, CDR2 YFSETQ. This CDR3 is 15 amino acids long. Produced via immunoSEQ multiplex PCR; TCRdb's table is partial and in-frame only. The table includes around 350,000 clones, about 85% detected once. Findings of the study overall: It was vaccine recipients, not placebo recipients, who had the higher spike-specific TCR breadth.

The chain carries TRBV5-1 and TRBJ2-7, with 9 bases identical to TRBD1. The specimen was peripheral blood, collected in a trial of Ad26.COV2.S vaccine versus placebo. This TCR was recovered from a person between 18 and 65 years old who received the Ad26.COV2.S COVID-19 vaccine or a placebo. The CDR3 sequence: CASSFSGTGSYEQYF. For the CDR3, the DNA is TGCGCCAGCAGCTTTTCCGGGACAGGGTCCTACGAGCAGTACTTC.